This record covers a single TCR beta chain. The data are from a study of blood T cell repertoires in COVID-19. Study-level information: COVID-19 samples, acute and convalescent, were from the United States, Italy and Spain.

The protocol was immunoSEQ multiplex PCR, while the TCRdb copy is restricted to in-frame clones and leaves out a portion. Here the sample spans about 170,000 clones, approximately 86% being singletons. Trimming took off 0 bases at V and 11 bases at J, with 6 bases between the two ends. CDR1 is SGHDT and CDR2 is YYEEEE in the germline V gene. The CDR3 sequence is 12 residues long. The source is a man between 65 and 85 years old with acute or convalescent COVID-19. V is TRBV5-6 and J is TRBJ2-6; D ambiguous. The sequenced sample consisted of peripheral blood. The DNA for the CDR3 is TGTGCCAGCAGCTTGGGTTCATACGTCCTGACTTTC. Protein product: CASSLGSYVLTF.